This record covers a single TCR beta chain. It was approximately 300 ng DNA, some 33,000 T cell genomes, that went into each replicate PCR of unsorted PBMC. Authors' methods: In the immunoSEQ data, sequences were junction-only and lacked quality scores, so filtering differed. Data came from immunoSEQ multiplex PCR; TCRdb stores just in-frame clones and leaves some out. D and trimming come from the DNA, and the V and J calls and clone size come from that table. The sample has around 500,000 clones, 70% to 80% seen once. This specimen belongs to a study of shared clonotypes between healthy human individuals. Study at large: Donor composition was a couple of women and a few men, aged 18 to 49.

About 90 million PBMCs supplied genomic DNA for unsorted samples. This receptor was identified in a woman aged 40 to 50 in good health. Some clones in this sample may be carry-over from other donors' samples. The sample comprised PBMCs.

The CDR3 region has the DNA TGTGCCAGCAGGGGTCTCCCGAACACTGAAGCTTTCTTT. The encoded protein is CASRGLPNTEAFF. The J gene is TRBJ1-1, the V gene TRBV6-5; D gene unclear. CDR3 size: 13 residues. The germline V gene has CDR1 MNHEY and CDR2 SVGAGI. Trimming left V 6 bases short and J 1 base short, with 9 bases between.